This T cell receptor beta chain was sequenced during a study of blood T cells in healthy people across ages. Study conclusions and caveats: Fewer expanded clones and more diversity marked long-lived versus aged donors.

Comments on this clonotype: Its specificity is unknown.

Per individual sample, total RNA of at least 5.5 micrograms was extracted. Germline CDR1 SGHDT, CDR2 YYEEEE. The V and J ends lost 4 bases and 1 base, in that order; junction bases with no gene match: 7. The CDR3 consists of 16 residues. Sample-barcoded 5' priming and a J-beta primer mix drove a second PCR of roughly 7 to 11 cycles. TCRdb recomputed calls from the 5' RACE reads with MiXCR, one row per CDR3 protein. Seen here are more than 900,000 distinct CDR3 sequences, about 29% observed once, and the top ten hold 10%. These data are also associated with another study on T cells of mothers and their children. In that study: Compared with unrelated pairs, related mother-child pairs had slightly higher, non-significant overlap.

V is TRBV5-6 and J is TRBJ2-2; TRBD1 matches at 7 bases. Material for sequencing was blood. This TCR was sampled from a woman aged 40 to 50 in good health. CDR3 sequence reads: CASSATGTENTGELFF. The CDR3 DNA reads TGTGCCAGCAGCGCCACCGGGACAGAGAACACCGGGGAGCTGTTTTTT.